The rows below give T cell receptor beta chains drawn from one sample of a study of beta chain features in type 1 diabetes. Using immunoSEQ multiplex PCR, the repertoire was profiled, and TCRdb retains in-frame clones only, with some absent. The data contain around 320,000 clones, roughly 15% of them singletons. Material for sequencing was central memory CD4+ T cells from blood. These receptors were obtained from a man younger than 45 in good health. Each CDR3 is given with its conserved first and last residue.

TRBV6-5	TRBJ2-7	CASNRGEGSYEQYF
TRBV7-6	TRBJ1-1	CASSLAQGRAFF
TRBV5-6	TRBJ2-4	CASSLEGWQNNIQYF
TRBV11-2	TRBJ2-1	CASRHTSNEQFF
TRBV2	TRBJ2-5	CASSSAGTLDYF
TRBV5-6	TRBJ1-3	CASSITGTGSGNTIYF
TRBV4-3	TRBJ2-1	CASSQDRAGNEQFF
TRBV20-1	TRBJ2-5	CSAEVEETQYF
TRBV2	TRBJ1-6	CASSRNGFTSPLHF
TRBV18	TRBJ1-1	CASSSPPSGTGLRRTEAFF
TRBV27	TRBJ2-6	CASRELGAGLSGANVLTF
TRBV5-4	TRBJ2-5	CASSRDHQETQYF
TRBV9	TRBJ1-5	CASSAIWAGEGNQPQHF
TRBV4-3	TRBJ2-3	CASSPVGYGTDTQYF
TRBV12-5	TRBJ1-5	CASGVTGVPPQHF
TRBV4-3	TRBJ1-3	CASSQDHGIADTIYF
TRBV5-1	TRBJ2-6	CASSLETGANVLTF
TRBV11-2	TRBJ1-2	CASSFRTGGYTF
TRBV7-2	TRBJ2-5	CASSPRAGGGETQYF
TRBV5-4	TRBJ2-7	CASSKGLAGGYEQYF
TRBV11-2	TRBJ2-1	CASSLQLAGGDEQFF
TRBV7-8	TRBJ1-2	CASSSRTGLNYGYTF
TRBV30	TRBJ2-3	CAWRDGRDTQYF
TRBV18	TRBJ1-5	CASSLDRNQPQHF
TRBV6-5	TRBJ1-1	CASSERGPTEAFF
TRBV28	TRBJ1-2	CASSLRDLYYGYTF
TRBV6-1	TRBJ1-2	CASGGEGRPNYGYTF
TRBV7-2	TRBJ2-1	CASSPGSGGSNEQFF
TRBV6-1	TRBJ2-3	CASRGGASDTQYF